The text below deals with one T cell receptor beta chain. This sample is drawn from a study of blood T cell repertoires in COVID-19. In the study overall: Sources were T cells, B-cell-depleted T cells, or PBMCs; the material itself was cDNA or gDNA.

The CDR3 covers 15 residues. Per germline, CDR1 SGHRS and CDR2 YFSETQ. Between the trimmed V and J ends, which lost 2 bases and 0 bases, there was a span of 8 bases. Produced via immunoSEQ multiplex PCR; TCRdb's table is partial and in-frame only. In the table there are over 150,000 clones, more than 85% of which are singletons. This TCR derives from a man between 45 and 60 years old with acute or convalescent COVID-19. The V call is TRBV5-1, the J call TRBJ1-4; perhaps TRBD1 as D (6 bases). The sequenced sample was peripheral blood. CDR3: CASSLGQSTNEKLFF. For the CDR3, the DNA is TGCGCCAGCAGCTTAGGACAGTCAACTAATGAAAAACTGTTTTTT.